This record covers a single TCR beta chain. The antigen remains unidentified. V was cut by 0 bases and J by 0 bases, with 10 bases left in between. The length of the CDR3 is 15 residues. From germline, CDR1 is GTSNPN and CDR2 SVGIG (reference sequence). The data belong to a study of molecular identifiers for immune sequencing clone quantification. Findings and limits, study-wide: Jurkat TCR RNA spiked in from one cell could reportedly be detected among some 980,000 naive cells.

In TCRdb, the PCR reads were re-called with MiXCR into one record per CDR3 protein. The table has approximately 680,000 distinct CDR3 sequences, about 25% seen once. The chain carries TRBV30 and TRBJ2-3; D call uncertain. The sample taken for sequencing was naive CD8+ T cells from blood, with Jurkat cell RNA spiked in. The subset denotes: FACS-sorted CD8+CD4-CCR7+CD45RA+ naive T cells. The receptor comes from a human donor in good health. Some libraries in this study had Jurkat cell RNA spiked in. The CDR3: CAWSVWGSSTDTQYF. The DNA for the CDR3 is TGTGCCTGGAGTGTTTGGGGTTCTAGCACAGATACGCAGTATTTT.